This TCR beta chain was found in a study of T-cell memory formation after mild COVID-19. Regarding the study as a whole: Mainly CM and EM harbored the contracting CD4+ clones; mainly EMRA harbored the CD8+ ones. CD4/CD8 balance characterized clones contracting day 15 to 85, and CD4+ skew characterized later expanders.

The authors produced TCR alpha and TCR beta cDNA libraries with sample barcodes and UMIs by 5'RACE using constant-segment primers. TCRdb re-called the 5' RACE reads through MiXCR, storing one row per CDR3 protein. The sample has 290,000 or so distinct CDR3 sequences, just under 20% seen once; the top ten hold approximately 21%. This clonotype has a handful of counts. The antigen is unknown. The CDR3 totals 18 residues. V gave up 5 bases and J gave up 7 bases, with 29 bases separating them. Germline-derived CDR1 and CDR2 are SGHAT and FQNNGV. Specimen: PBMCs or a T cell subset sorted from them (not recorded which). The chain employs TRBV11-2 and TRBJ1-2; no firm D call. The clonotype was recovered from a man younger than 35 who had mild COVID-19 (a few samples of this study predate the infection). Cell type and time point are not known. The DNA of the CDR3 is TGTGCCAGCAGCATATCAGATGGGATAAGCGGTAATTGGGGTGGCTACACCTTC. It translates to CASSISDGISGNWGGYTF.